This entry is about one TCR beta chain. Its matching antigen is unknown. This sample was included in a study of T cell responses to AZD1222 COVID-19 vaccine. Whole-study results and caveats: Spike as a whole was targeted by vaccine-associated CD4 TCRs, dominant at 160-218 and 743-854. An increase in Spike-specific TCR breadth and depth was observed after two AZD1222 doses. Sampling captured repertoires only after the peak T cell response. A reported finding is that nearly half of spike-specific TCRs target unmutated variant regions.

CDR3 length: 14 residues. V was shortened by 8 bases and J by 0 bases, with 13 bases between the two germline ends. The germline gives CDR1 SEHNR, CDR2 FQNEAQ (reference sequence). The method was immunoSEQ multiplex PCR; TCRdb's version includes in-frame clones alone and lacks a portion of them. The profile shows some 50,000 clones, roughly 80% of them singletons. The rearrangement joins TRBV7-9 to TRBJ1-2, with D uncertain. This receptor was taken from an adult in good health. The specimen was peripheral blood, collected on day 0 of AZD1222 vaccination. CDR3 in DNA: TGTGCCAGCGCCCATGGAGGGTCTAACTATGGCTACACCTTC. Translating it yields CASAHGGSNYGYTF.